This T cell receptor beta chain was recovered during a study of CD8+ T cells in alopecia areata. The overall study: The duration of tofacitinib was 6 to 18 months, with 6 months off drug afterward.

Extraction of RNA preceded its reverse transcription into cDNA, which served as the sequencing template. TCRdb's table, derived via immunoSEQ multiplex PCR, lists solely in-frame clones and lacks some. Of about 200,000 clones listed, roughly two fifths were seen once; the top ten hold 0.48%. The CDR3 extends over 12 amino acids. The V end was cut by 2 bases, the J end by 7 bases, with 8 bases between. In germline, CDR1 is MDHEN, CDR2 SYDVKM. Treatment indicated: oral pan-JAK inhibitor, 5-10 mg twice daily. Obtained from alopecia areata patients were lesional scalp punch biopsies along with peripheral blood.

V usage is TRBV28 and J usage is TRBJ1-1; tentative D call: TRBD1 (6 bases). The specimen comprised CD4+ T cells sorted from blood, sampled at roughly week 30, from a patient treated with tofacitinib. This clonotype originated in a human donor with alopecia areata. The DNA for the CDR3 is TGTGCCAGCAGTTTAAAACAGGGTGAAGCTTTCTTT. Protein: CASSLKQGEAFF.